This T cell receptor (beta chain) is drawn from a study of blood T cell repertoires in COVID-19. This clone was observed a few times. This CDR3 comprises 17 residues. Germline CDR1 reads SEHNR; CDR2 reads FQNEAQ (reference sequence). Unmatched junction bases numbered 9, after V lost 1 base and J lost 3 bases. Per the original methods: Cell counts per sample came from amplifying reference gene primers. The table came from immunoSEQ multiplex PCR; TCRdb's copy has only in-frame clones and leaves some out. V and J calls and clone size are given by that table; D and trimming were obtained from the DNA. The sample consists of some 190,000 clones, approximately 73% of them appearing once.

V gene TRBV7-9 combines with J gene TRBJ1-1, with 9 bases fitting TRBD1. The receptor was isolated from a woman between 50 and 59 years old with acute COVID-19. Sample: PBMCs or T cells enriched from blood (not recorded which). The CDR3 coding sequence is TGTGCCAGCAGCTTAGATACAGGGGGCGGGCGGGACACTGAAGCTTTCTTT. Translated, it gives CASSLDTGGGRDTEAFF.